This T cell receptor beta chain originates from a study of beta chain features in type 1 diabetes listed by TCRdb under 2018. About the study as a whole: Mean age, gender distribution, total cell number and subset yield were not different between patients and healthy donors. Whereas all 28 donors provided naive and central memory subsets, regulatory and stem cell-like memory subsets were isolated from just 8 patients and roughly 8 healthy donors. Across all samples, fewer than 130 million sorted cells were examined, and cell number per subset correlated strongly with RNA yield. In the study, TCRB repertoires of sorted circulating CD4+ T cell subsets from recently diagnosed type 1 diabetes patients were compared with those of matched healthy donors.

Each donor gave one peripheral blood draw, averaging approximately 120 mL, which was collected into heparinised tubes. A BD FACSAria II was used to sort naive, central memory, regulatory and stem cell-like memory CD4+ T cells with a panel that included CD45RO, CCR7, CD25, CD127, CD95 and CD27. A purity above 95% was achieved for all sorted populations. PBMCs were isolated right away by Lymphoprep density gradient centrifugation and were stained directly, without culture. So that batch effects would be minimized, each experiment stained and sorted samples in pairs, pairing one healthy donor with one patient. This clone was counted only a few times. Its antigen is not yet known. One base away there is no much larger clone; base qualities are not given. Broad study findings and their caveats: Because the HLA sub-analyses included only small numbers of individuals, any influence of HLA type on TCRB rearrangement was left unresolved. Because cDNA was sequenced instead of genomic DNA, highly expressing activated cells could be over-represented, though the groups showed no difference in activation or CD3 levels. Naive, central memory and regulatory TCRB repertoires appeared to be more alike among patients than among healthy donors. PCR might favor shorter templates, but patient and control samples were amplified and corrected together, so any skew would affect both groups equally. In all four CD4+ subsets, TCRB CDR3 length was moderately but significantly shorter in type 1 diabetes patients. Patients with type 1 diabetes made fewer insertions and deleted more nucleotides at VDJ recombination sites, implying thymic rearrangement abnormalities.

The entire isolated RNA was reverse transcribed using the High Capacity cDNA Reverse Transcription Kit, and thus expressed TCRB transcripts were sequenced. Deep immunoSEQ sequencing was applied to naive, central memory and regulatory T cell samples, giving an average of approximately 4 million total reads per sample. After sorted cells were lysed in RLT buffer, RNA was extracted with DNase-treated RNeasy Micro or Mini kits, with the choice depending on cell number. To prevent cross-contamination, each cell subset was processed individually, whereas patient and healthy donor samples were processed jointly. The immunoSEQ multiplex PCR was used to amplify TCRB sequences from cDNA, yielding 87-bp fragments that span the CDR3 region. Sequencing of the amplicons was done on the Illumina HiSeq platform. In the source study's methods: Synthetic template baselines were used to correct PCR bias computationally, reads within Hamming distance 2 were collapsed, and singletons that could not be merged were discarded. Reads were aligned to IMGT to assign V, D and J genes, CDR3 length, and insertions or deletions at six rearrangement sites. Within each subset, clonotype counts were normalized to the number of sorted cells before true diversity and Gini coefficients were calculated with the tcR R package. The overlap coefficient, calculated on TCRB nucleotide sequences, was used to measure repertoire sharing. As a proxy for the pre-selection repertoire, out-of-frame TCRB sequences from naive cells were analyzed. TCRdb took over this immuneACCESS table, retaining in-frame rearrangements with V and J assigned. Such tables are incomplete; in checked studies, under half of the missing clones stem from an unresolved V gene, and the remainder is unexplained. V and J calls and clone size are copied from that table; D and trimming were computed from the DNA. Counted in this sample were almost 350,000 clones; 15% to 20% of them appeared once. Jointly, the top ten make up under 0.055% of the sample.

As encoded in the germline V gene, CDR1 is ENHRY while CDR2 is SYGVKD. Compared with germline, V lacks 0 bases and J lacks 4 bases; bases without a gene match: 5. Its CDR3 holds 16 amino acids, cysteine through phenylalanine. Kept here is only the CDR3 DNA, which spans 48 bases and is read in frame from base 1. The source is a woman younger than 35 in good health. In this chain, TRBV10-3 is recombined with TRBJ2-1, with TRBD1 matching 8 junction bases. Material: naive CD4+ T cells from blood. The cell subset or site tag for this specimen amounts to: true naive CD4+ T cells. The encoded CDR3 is CAISESIGQGYNEQFF. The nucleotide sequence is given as TGTGCCATCAGTGAGTCGATAGGACAGGGATACAATGAGCAGTTCTTC.